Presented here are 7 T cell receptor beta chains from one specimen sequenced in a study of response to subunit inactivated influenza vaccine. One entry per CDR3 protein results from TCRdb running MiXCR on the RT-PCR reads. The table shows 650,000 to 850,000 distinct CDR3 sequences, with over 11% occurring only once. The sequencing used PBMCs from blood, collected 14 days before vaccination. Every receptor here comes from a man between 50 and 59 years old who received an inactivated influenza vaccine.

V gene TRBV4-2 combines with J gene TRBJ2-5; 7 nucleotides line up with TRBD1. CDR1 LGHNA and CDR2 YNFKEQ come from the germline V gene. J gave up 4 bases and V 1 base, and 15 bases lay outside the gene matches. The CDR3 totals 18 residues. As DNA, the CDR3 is TGTGCCAGCAGCCAAGTCGCCTTTAGGGGGCGCGTCGGAGAGACCCAGTACTTC. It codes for CASSQVAFRGRVGETQYF.

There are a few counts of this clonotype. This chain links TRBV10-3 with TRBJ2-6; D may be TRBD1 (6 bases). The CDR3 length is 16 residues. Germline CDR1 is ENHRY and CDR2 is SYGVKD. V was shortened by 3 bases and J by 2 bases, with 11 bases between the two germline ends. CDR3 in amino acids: CAISDSNRAGANVLTF. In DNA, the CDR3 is TGTGCCATCAGTGACTCAAACAGGGCTGGGGCCAACGTCCTGACTTTC.

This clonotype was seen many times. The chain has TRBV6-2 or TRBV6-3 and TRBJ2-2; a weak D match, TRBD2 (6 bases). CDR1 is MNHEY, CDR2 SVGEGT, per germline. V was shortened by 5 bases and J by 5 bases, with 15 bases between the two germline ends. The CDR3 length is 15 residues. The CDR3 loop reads CASSPTAGGTGELFF. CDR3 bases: TGTGCCAGCAGTCCGACAGCCGGAGGGACCGGGGAGCTGTTTTTT.

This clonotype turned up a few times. CDR3 residues: CSATGRRLAGGTGELFF. CDR3 coding DNA: TGCAGTGCCACGGGACGCAGACTAGCGGGAGGCACCGGGGAGCTGTTTTTT. The chain employs TRBV20-1 and TRBJ2-2, with 13 bases identical to TRBD2. The CDR3 runs 17 residues. CDR1 DFQATT and CDR2 SNEGSKA come from the germline V gene (reference sequence). After removal of 6 bases from V and 4 bases from J, the junction contained 11 bases not matched to a gene.

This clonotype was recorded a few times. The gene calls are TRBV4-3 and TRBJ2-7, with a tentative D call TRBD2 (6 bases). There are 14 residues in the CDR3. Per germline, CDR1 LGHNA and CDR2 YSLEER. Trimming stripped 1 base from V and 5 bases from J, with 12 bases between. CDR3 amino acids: CASSQGTILDEQYF. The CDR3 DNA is TGCGCCAGCAGCCAAGGGACTATCCTCGACGAGCAGTACTTC.

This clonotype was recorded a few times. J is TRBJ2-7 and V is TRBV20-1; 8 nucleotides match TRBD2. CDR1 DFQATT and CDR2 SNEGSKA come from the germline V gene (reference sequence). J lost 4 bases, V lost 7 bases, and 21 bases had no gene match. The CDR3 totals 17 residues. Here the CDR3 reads CSVEGALPGGQAYEQYF. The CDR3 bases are TGCAGTGTTGAAGGCGCCCTTCCGGGAGGGCAGGCGTACGAGCAGTACTTC.

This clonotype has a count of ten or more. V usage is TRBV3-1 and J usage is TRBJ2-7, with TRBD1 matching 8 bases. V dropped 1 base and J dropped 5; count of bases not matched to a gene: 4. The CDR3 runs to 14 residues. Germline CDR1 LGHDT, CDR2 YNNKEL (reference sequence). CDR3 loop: CASSQAAGGDEQYF. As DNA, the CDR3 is TGTGCCAGCAGCCAAGCGGCAGGGGGCGACGAGCAGTACTTC.